The clone carrying this T cell receptor beta chain was picked up one time. The antigen remains undetermined. These data are taken from a study of radiotherapy plus CTLA-4 blockade in lung cancer. Across the study: Objective responses were recorded in roughly 20% of patients, with disease control recorded in 25% to 40%.

Findings of the study overall: Peripheral blood showed expansion of tumor-derived TCR clones after radiotherapy and ipilimumab.

CDR3 length equals 11 residues. From germline, CDR1 is ENHRY and CDR2 SYGVKD. V was cut by 3 bases and J by 6 bases, with 5 bases left in between. Only in-frame clones appear in the TCRdb table, and some are missing; sequencing was by immunoSEQ multiplex PCR. The sample lists about 78,000 clones; around nine tenths were seen once. This material consisted of peripheral blood, taken from a patient treated with radiotherapy plus ipilimumab. The clonotype was recovered from a human donor with non-small cell lung cancer who had stable disease on radiotherapy plus ipilimumab. The gene calls are TRBV10-3 and TRBJ1-1; D may be TRBD1 (5 bases). The CDR3 region has the DNA TGTGCCATCAGTGAAGGGGCTGAAGCTTTCTTT. This encodes CAISEGAEAFF.